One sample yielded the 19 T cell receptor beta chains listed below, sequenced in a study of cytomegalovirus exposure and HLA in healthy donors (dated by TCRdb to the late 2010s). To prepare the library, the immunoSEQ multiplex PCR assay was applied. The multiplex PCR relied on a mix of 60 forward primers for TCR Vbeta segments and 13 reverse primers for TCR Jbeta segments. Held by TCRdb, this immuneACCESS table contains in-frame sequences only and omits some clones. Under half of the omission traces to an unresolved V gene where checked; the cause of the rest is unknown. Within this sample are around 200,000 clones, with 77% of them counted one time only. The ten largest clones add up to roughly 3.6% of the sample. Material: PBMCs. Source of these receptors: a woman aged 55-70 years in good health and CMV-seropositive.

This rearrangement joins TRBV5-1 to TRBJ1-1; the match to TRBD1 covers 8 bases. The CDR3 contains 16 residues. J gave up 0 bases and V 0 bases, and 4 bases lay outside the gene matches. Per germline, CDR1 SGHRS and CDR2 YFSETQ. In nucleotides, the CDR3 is TGCGCCAGCAGCTTGGGCAGGGGGCCCATGAACACTGAAGCTTTCTTT. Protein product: CASSLGRGPMNTEAFF.

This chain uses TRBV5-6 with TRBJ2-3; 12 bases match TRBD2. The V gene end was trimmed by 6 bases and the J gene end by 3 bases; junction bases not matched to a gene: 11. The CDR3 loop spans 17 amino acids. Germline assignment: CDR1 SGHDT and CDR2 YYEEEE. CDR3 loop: CASTSYPSGRVTDTQYF. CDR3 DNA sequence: TGTGCCAGCACCTCCTACCCTAGCGGGAGGGTGACAGATACGCAGTATTTT. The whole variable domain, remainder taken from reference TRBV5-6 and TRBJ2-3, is DAGVTQSPTHLIKTRGQQVTLRCSPKSGHDTVSWYQQALGQGPQFIFQYYEEEERQRGNFPDRFSGHQFPNYSSELNVNALLLGDSALYLCASTSYPSGRVTDTQYFGPGTRLTVL.

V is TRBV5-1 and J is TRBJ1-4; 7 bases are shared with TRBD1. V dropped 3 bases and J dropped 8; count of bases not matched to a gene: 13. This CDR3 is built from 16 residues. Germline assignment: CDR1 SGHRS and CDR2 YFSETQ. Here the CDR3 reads CASSSALTGVGEKLFF. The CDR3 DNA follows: TGCGCCAGCAGCTCGGCACTTACAGGGGTTGGAGAAAAACTGTTTTTT.

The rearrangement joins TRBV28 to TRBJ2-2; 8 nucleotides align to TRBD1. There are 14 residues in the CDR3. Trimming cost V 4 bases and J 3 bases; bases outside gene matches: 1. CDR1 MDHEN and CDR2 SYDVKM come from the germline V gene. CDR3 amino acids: CASSWGQDTGELFF. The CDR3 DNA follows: TGTGCCAGCAGTTGGGGACAGGACACCGGGGAGCTGTTTTTT.

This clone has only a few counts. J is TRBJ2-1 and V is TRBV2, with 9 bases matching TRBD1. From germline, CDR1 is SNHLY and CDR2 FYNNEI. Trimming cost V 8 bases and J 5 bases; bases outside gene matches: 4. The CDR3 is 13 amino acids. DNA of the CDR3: TGTGCCAGCCACCGGGACAGGGACAATGAGCAGTTCTTC. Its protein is CASHRDRDNEQFF.

In DNA form, the CDR3 reads TGTGCCAGCAGTGGTGCCGACAGGGTTCTGAACGAGCAGTACTTC. Its translation is CASSGADRVLNEQYF. The V and J genes are TRBV28 and TRBJ2-7, with TRBD1 matching over 7 bases. Germline assignment: CDR1 MDHEN and CDR2 SYDVKM. CDR3 length: 15 residues. Trimming removed 5 bases from V and 5 bases from J; junction bases left unmatched: 12.

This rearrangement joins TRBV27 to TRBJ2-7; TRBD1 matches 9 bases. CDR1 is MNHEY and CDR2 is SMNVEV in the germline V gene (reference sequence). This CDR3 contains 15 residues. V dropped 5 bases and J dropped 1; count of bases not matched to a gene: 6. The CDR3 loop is CASSPTGGPSYEQYF. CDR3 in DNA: TGTGCCAGCAGTCCTACAGGGGGCCCTTCCTACGAGCAGTACTTC.

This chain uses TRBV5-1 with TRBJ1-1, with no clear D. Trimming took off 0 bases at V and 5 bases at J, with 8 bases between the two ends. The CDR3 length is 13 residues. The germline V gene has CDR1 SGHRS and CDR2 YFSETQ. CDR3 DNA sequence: TGCGCCAGCAGCTTGGGGGCCAGTACTGAAGCTTTCTTT. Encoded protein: CASSLGASTEAFF.

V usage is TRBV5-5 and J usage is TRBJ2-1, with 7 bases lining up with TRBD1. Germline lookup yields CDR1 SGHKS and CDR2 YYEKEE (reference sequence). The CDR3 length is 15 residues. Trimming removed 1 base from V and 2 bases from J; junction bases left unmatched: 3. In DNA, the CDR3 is TGTGCCAGCAGCTTGTTCCAGGGGGCCTACAATGAGCAGTTCTTC. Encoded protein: CASSLFQGAYNEQFF.

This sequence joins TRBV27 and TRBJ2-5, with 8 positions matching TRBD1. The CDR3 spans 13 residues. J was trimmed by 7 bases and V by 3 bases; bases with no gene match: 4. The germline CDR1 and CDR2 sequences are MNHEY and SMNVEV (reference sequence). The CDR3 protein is CASSFSGTGTQYF. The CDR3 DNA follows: TGTGCCAGCAGTTTCTCAGGGACAGGGACCCAGTACTTC.

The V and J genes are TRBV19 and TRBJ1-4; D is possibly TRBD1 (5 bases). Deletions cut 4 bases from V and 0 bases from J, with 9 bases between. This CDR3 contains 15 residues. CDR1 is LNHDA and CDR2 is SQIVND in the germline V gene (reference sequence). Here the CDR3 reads CASSRGVATNEKLFF. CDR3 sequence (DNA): TGTGCCAGTAGTAGGGGGGTCGCAACTAATGAAAAACTGTTTTTT.

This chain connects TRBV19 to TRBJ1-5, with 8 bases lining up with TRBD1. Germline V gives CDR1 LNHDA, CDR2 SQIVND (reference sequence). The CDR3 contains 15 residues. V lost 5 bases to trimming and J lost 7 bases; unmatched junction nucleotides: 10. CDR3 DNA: TGTGCCAGTAGTGTGGGCTGGACAGGGTTCCAGCCCCAGCATTTT. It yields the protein CASSVGWTGFQPQHF.

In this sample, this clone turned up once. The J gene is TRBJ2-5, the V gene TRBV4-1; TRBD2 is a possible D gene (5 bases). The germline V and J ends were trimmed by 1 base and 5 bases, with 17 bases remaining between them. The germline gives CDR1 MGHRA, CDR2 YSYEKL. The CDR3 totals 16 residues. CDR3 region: CASSQVAATSSETQYF. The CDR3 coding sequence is TGCGCCAGCAGCCAAGTGGCGGCTACTAGTTCGGAGACCCAGTACTTC.

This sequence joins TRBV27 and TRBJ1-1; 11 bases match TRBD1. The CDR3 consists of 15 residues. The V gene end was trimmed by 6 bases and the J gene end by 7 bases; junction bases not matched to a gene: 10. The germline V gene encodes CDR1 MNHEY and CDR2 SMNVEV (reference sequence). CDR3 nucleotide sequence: TGTGCCAGCAGCCGGACAGGGGGCGCTTATAGTGAAGCTTTCTTT. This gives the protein CASSRTGGAYSEAFF.

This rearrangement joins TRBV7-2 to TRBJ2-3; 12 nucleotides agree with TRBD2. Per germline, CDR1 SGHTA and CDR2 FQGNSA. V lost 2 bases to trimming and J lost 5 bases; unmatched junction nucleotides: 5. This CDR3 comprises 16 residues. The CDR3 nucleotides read TGTGCCAGCAGCTTACCGGCTAGCGGGAGGGTAGATACGCAGTATTTT. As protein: CASSLPASGRVDTQYF.

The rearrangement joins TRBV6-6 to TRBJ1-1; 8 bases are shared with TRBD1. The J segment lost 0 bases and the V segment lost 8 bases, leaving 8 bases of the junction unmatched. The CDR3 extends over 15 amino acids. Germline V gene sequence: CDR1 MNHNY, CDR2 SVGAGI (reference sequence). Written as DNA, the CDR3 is TGTGCCAGCGATGGGACAGGCTTGGTGAACACTGAAGCTTTCTTT. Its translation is CASDGTGLVNTEAFF.

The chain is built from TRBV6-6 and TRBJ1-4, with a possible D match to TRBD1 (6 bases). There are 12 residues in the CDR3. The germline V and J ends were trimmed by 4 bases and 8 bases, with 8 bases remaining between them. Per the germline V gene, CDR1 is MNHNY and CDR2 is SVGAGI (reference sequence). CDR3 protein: CASSLQGEKLFF. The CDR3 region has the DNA TGTGCCAGCAGTTTACAGGGAGAAAAACTGTTTTTT.

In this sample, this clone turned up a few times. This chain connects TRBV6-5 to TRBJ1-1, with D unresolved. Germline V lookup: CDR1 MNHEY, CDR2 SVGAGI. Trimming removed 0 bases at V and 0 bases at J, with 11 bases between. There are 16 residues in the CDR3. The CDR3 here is CASSYSRGLMNTEAFF. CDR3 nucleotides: TGTGCCAGCAGTTACTCGAGAGGGTTGATGAACACTGAAGCTTTCTTT.

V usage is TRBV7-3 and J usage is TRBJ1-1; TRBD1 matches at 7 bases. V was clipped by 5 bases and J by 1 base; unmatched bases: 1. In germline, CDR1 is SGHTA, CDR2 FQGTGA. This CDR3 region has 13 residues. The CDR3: CASSRTGNTEAFF. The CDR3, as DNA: TGTGCCAGCAGCAGGACAGGGAACACTGAAGCTTTCTTT.